Shown below are 23 T cell receptor beta chains from a single sample sequenced in a study of radiation and T cells in renal cell carcinoma. The time point was: blood 2 weeks post-SBRT. Documented treatment: 15 Gy SBRT to primary tumor, nephrectomy 4 weeks later. Assay used: immunoSEQ multiplex PCR; TCRdb lists only in-frame clones, some missing. The table lists some 120,000 clones, more than 70% of them singletons. This specimen was blood, taken from a patient whose treatment included radiotherapy and nephrectomy. The receptors were sampled from a woman in her sixties or seventies with renal cell carcinoma.

This rearrangement joins TRBV18 to TRBJ2-7; D is undetermined. CDR3 length: 13 amino acids. Trimming cost V 3 bases and J 3 bases, with 9 bases left between them. Per the germline V gene, CDR1 is KGHSH and CDR2 is LQKENI. In DNA, the CDR3 is TGTGCCAGCTCACCGGCCGACCTCTACGAGCAGTACTTC. Translated, it gives CASSPADLYEQYF.

This clone came up once. V gene TRBV28 combines with J gene TRBJ1-4; D is uncertain. The CDR3 has 12 amino acids. Trimming cost V 5 bases and J 7 bases, with 8 bases left between them. Germline loops: CDR1 MDHEN, CDR2 SYDVKM. CDR3 sequence reads: CASSARIEKLFF. The DNA of the CDR3 is TGTGCCAGCAGTGCTAGGATTGAAAAACTGTTTTTT. The full variable domain, its missing parts supplied by reference TRBV28 and TRBJ1-4, is DVKVTQSSRYLVKRTGEKVFLECVQDMDHENMFWYRQDPGLGLRLIYFSYDVKMKEKGDIPEGYSVSREKKERFSLILESASTNQTSMYLCASSARIEKLFFGSGTQLSVL.

The gene calls are TRBV19 and TRBJ2-5, with TRBD1 matching over 8 bases. V dropped 4 bases and J dropped 5; count of bases not matched to a gene: 6. The germline gives CDR1 LNHDA, CDR2 SQIVND (reference sequence). The CDR3 loop spans 14 amino acids. The CDR3 DNA follows: TGTGCCAGTAGTACTTCAGGGGGCAGGGAGACCCAGTACTTC. Its translation is CASSTSGGRETQYF.

This clone was picked up a small number of times. The chain links TRBV27 to TRBJ1-5; 8 nucleotides line up with TRBD1. This CDR3 is built from 15 residues. V trimming: 6 bases; J trimming: 2 bases; junction bases outside the gene matches: 6. Germline values: CDR1 MNHEY, CDR2 SMNVEV (reference sequence). The CDR3 loop reads CASRGGQGGNQPQHF. CDR3 nucleotide sequence: TGTGCCAGCAGGGGCGGACAGGGAGGCAATCAGCCCCAGCATTTT.

This rearrangement joins TRBV27 to TRBJ1-6; a weak D match, TRBD1 (6 bases). The CDR3 extends over 11 amino acids. V lost 9 bases, J lost 8 bases, and 8 bases lay in between. Germline CDR1 is MNHEY and CDR2 is SMNVEV (reference sequence). Here the CDR3 DNA reads TGTGCCAGTAGGGGGGATTCACCCCTCCACTTT. This encodes CASRGDSPLHF.

The rearrangement uses TRBV7-2 and TRBJ1-3; 9 positions agree with TRBD1. After removal of 6 bases from V and 4 bases from J, the junction contained 7 bases not matched to a gene. Germline V gene lookup returns CDR1 SGHTA and CDR2 FQGNSA. There are 15 residues in the CDR3. In DNA form, the CDR3 reads TGTGCCAGCAGATCACAGGGGGCGCGAGGAAACACCATATATTTT. It yields the protein CASRSQGARGNTIYF.

The chain is built from TRBV5-1 and TRBJ1-3, with 8 bases identical to TRBD1. CDR1 and CDR2 from the germline V gene are SGHRS and YFSETQ. This CDR3 region has 17 residues. With 1 base clipped from V and 3 bases from J, the junction kept 9 bases outside the gene matches. The CDR3 here is CASSLRGQGSGGNTIYF. The CDR3 DNA follows: TGCGCCAGCAGCTTGCGTGGACAGGGTAGTGGTGGAAACACCATATATTTT. The entire variable domain, with the rest obtained from reference TRBV5-1 and TRBJ1-3, is as follows: KAGVTQTPRYLIKTRGQQVTLSCSPISGHRSVSWYQQTPGQGLQFLFEYFSETQRNKGNFPGRFSGRQFSNSRSEMNVSTLELGDSALYLCASSLRGQGSGGNTIYFGEGSWLTVV.

V gene TRBV5-4 combines with J gene TRBJ1-1; 8 bases map to TRBD1. Germline CDR1 is SGHNT and CDR2 is YYREEE (reference sequence). J gave up 7 bases and V 1 base, and 3 bases lay outside the gene matches. The CDR3 extends over 13 amino acids. CDR3 region: CASSLQGADEAFF. The CDR3 DNA reads as TGTGCCAGCAGCTTGCAGGGGGCCGATGAAGCTTTCTTT.

This clone has only one observation. The chain carries TRBV30 and TRBJ2-5; TRBD2 aligns across 9 bases. This CDR3 contains 15 residues. The V segment lost 0 bases and the J segment 8 bases; nucleotides outside the gene matches: 10. Germline V gives CDR1 GTSNPN, CDR2 SVGIG (reference sequence). The CDR3 bases are TGTGCCTGGAGTGTACAAGCGGGGGGCCGGGAAACCCAGTACTTC. This gives the protein CAWSVQAGGRETQYF. The variable domain in full, completed from reference TRBV30 and TRBJ2-5, reads SQTIHQWPATLVQPVGSPLSLECTVEGTSNPNLYWYRQAAGRGLQLLFYSVGIGQISSEVPQNLSASRPQDRQFILSSKKLLLSDSGFYLCAWSVQAGGRETQYFGPGTRLLVL.

The chain joins TRBV4-1 to TRBJ1-4, with 9 bases that match TRBD1. Germline CDR1 MGHRA, CDR2 YSYEKL. The V segment lost 1 base and the J segment 8 bases; nucleotides outside the gene matches: 8. The CDR3 loop spans 16 amino acids. This chain's CDR3 is CASSQARTGAREKLFF. The CDR3, as DNA: TGCGCCAGCAGCCAAGCTAGGACAGGGGCCCGGGAAAAACTGTTTTTT.

The chain recombines TRBV27 with TRBJ1-2; 10 nucleotides agree with TRBD1. From germline, CDR1 is MNHEY and CDR2 SMNVEV (reference sequence). The V and J ends lost 6 bases and 5 bases, in that order; junction bases with no gene match: 6. The CDR3 length is 14 residues. CDR3 sequence (DNA): TGTGCCAGCAGCCTCGGACAGGGGGTGTATGGCTACACCTTC. Amino acids: CASSLGQGVYGYTF.

CDR3 nucleotide sequence: TGTGCCAGTAGTTCGGACAGGTACTACGAGCAGTACTTC. Encoded protein: CASSSDRYYEQYF. This chain links TRBV19 with TRBJ2-7, with 7 bases fitting TRBD1. The germline V gene has CDR1 LNHDA and CDR2 SQIVND (reference sequence). The CDR3 runs 13 residues. V shed 5 bases and J 3 bases; nucleotides not matched to a gene: 4.

V gene TRBV7-2 combines with J gene TRBJ1-4; D may be TRBD1 (6 bases). CDR1 is SGHTA, CDR2 FQGNSA, per germline. V lost 1 base and J lost 8, with 11 bases in between. The CDR3 consists of 14 residues. DNA of the CDR3: TGTGCCAGCAGCTTAGGGGGGCTCAGGGAAAAACTGTTTTTT. Residues: CASSLGGLREKLFF.

The chain employs TRBV7-8 and TRBJ2-1; the D gene is possibly TRBD1 (5 bases). The length of the CDR3 is 15 residues. CDR1 SGHVS and CDR2 FQNEAQ come from the germline V gene. The V and J ends lost 8 bases and 0 bases respectively, with 14 bases between them. The CDR3 DNA is TGTGCCAGCCGTGTGGGGCCGAGCTCCTACAATGAGCAGTTCTTC. Protein product: CASRVGPSSYNEQFF.

J is TRBJ2-7 and V is TRBV7-8; tentative D call: TRBD1 (5 bases). The CDR3 consists of 13 residues. The germline V gene encodes CDR1 SGHVS and CDR2 FQNEAQ. The V end lost 4 bases, the J end lost 3 bases, and 10 bases lay between the germline ends. CDR3 amino acids: CASSSAQGYEQYF. CDR3 nucleotide sequence: TGTGCCAGCAGCTCAGCCCAGGGCTACGAGCAGTACTTC.

CDR3 coding DNA: TGCAGCGTCCCAACGGTGAAAGAGACCCAGTACTTC. Protein sequence: CSVPTVKETQYF. V and J are TRBV29-1 and TRBJ2-5, with D unclear. CDR3 length: 12 amino acids. V was trimmed by 6 bases and J by 3 bases, leaving 11 bases between them. Germline V lookup: CDR1 SQVTM, CDR2 ANQGSEA.

V is TRBV7-3 and J is TRBJ2-1; D call uncertain. CDR1 and CDR2 (germline): SGHTA, FQGTGA. This CDR3 comprises 18 residues. Trimming removed 4 bases at V and 4 bases at J, with 23 bases between. CDR3 residues: CASSSPGVPNSPYNEQFF. The CDR3 DNA sequence: TGTGCCAGCAGCTCCCCTGGAGTACCCAATTCTCCTTACAATGAGCAGTTCTTC.

The chain carries TRBV11-2 and TRBJ2-1; 13 bases fit TRBD2. With 5 bases clipped from V and 7 bases from J, the junction kept 8 bases outside the gene matches. Germline values: CDR1 SGHAT, CDR2 FQNNGV. The CDR3 has 16 residues. The CDR3 reads CASSARGLAGMNEQFF. For the CDR3, the DNA is TGTGCCAGCAGCGCACGGGGACTAGCGGGGATGAATGAGCAGTTCTTC.

The chain has TRBV30 and TRBJ2-3; D gene ambiguous. Germline V lookup: CDR1 GTSNPN, CDR2 SVGIG (reference sequence). V dropped 4 bases and J dropped 1 base, with 9 bases sitting between them. CDR3 size: 13 residues. In nucleotides, the CDR3 is TGTGCCTGGACCTGGCGACGCACAGATACGCAGTATTTT. It yields the protein CAWTWRRTDTQYF.

This clone was detected only once. This same CDR3 is encoded by further DNA sequences in the sample. The rearrangement joins TRBV30 to TRBJ1-1; TRBD1 might be the D (5 bases). Germline CDR1 reads GTSNPN; CDR2 reads SVGIG (reference sequence). Trimming took 0 bases from V and 2 from J, leaving 10 bases between them. The CDR3 contains 14 residues. Written as DNA, the CDR3 is TGTGCCTGGAGTGTATTTGGGGGTAACACTGAAGCTTTCTTT. Encoded protein: CAWSVFGGNTEAFF.

The chain employs TRBV4-3 and TRBJ1-2, with unresolved D. V was shortened by 0 bases and J by 2 bases, with 10 bases between the two germline ends. The length of the CDR3 is 15 residues. Germline V gives CDR1 LGHNA, CDR2 YSLEER. CDR3 sequence: CASSQDRSENYGYTF. CDR3 bases: TGCGCCAGCAGCCAAGATCGGTCAGAAAACTATGGCTACACCTTC.

This clone was recorded a few times. The chain employs TRBV15 and TRBJ1-2; perhaps TRBD1 as D (6 bases). V lost 1 base and J 3 bases, leaving 6 bases between the germline ends. Germline V gene data show CDR1 as LNHNV and CDR2 as YYDKDF (reference sequence). The CDR3 spans 13 residues. This chain's CDR3 is CATSRAGDYGYTF. The CDR3 nucleotides read TGTGCCACCAGCAGAGCAGGGGACTATGGCTACACCTTC.

This clone was recorded a few times. The J gene is TRBJ2-2, the V gene TRBV29-1; a possible D gene is TRBD2 (5 bases). The CDR3 contains 13 residues. Germline CDR1 SQVTM, CDR2 ANQGSEA. Trimming took off 3 bases at V and 5 bases at J, with 10 bases between the two ends. The CDR3 DNA follows: TGCAGCGTTGACACTACGGGGACCGGGGAGCTGTTTTTT. It yields the protein CSVDTTGTGELFF.